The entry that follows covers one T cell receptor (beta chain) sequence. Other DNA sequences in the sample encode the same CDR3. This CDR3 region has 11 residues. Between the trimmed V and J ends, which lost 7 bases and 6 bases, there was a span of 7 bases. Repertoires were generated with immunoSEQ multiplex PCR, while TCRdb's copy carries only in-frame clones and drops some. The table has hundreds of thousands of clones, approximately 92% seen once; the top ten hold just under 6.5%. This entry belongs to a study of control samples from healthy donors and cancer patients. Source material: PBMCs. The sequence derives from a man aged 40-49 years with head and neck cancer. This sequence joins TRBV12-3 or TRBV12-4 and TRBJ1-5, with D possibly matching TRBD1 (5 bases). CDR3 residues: CASTGGQPQHF. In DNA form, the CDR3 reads TGTGCCAGCACCGGGGGTCAGCCCCAGCATTTT.